The clone carrying this T cell receptor (beta chain) appeared once. The CDR3 is made up of 16 amino acids. Per germline, CDR1 LNHDA and CDR2 SQIVND (reference sequence). The ends were cut back, 3 bases at V and 0 bases at J, with 11 bases in the middle. Treatment noted: some 20 received Ad26.COV2.S at low or high dose, single or two shots; several received placebo; per-sample allocation not given. Sampling took place 63 days after the first vaccine or placebo injection. This sample was taken from a study of Ad26.COV2.S vaccination and SARS-CoV-2 variants. Produced via immunoSEQ multiplex PCR; TCRdb's table is partial and in-frame only. Among about 680,000 clones listed, 70% to 90% were seen once.

The TCR originated in a person aged 18 to 59 who received the Ad26.COV2.S COVID-19 vaccine or a placebo. The chain employs TRBV19 and TRBJ1-4; D gene ambiguous. The sample was peripheral blood, taken in a trial of Ad26.COV2.S vaccine versus placebo. CDR3 coding DNA: TGTGCCAGTAGTATGTTCGGCAGCGCAACTAATGAAAAACTGTTTTTT. Translating gives CASSMFGSATNEKLFF.